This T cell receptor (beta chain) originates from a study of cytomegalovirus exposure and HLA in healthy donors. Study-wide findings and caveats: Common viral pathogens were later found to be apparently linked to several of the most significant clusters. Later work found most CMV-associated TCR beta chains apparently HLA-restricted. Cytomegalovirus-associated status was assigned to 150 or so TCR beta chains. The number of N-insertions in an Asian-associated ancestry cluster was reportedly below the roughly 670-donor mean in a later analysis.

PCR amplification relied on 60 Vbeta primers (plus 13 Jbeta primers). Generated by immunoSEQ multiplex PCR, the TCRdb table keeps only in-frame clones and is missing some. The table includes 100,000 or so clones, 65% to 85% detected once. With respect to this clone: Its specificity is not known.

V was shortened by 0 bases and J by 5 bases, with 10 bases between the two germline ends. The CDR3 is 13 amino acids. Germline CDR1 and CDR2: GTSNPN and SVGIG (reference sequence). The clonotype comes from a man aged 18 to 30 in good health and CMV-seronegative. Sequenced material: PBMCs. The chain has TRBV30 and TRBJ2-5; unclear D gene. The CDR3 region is CAWSVRVRETQYF. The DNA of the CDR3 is TGTGCCTGGAGTGTACGGGTGAGGGAGACCCAGTACTTC.